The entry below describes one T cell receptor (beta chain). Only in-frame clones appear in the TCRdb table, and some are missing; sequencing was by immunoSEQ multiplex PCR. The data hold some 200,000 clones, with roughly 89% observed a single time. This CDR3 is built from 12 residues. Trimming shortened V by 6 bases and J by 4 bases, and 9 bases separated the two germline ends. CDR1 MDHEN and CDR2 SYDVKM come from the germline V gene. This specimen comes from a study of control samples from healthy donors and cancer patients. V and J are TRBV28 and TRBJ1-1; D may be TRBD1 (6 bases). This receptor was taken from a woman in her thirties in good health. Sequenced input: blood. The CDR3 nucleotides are TGTGCCAGCAGACAGGGCGGCACTGAAGCTTTCTTT. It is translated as CASRQGGTEAFF.